Described below is a single T cell receptor beta chain sequence and its context. What it binds is not known. The V gene lost 4 bases and the J gene lost 5 bases, with 12 bases spanning the gap. The germline CDR1 and CDR2 sequences are LNHNV and YYDKDF (reference sequence). This CDR3 spans 14 amino acids. These data come from a study of CD8 T cells in ankylosing spondylitis. Whole-study results and caveats: The authors found the disease-linked clones to be CD8+ and relatively rare in peripheral blood.

5'-RACE, quantitative and with molecular barcodes, yielded the TCR beta libraries. TCRdb fed the 5' RACE reads into MiXCR, producing one record per CDR3 protein. The sample carries almost 250,000 distinct CDR3 sequences, roughly 32% recorded once. Source material: blood, either unsorted or a sorted T cell fraction (not recorded which). This TCR derives from a male donor with ankylosing spondylitis or in good health (not recorded which). The chain carries TRBV15 and TRBJ2-4; no clear D gene. The CDR3 DNA reads TGTGCCACCAGCAAAGAGGTCTACGAAAACATTCAGTACTTC. Residues: CATSKEVYENIQYF. The entire variable domain, with the rest obtained from reference TRBV15 and TRBJ2-4, is as follows: DAMVIQNPRYQVTQFGKPVTLSCSQTLNHNVMYWYQQKSSQAPKLLFHYYDKDFNNEADTPDNFQSRRPNTSFCFLDIRSPGLGDTAMYLCATSKEVYENIQYFGAGTRLSVL.